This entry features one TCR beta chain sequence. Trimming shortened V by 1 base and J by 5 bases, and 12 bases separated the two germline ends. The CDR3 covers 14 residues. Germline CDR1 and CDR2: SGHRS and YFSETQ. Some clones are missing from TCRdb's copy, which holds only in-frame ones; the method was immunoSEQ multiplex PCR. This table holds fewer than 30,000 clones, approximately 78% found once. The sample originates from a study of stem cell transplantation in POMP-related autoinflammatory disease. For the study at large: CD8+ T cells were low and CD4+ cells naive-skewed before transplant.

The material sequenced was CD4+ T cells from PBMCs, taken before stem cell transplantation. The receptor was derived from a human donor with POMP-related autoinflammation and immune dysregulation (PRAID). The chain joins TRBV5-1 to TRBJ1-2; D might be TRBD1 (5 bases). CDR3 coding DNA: TGCGCCAGCAGCTTGCCGGGACGGCCTTATGGCTACACCTTC. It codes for CASSLPGRPYGYTF. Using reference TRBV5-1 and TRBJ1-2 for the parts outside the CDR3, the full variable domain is KAGVTQTPRYLIKTRGQQVTLSCSPISGHRSVSWYQQTPGQGLQFLFEYFSETQRNKGNFPGRFSGRQFSNSRSEMNVSTLELGDSALYLCASSLPGRPYGYTFGSGTRLTVV.